Detailed here is one T cell receptor (beta chain). Its antigen remains unknown. Germline CDR1 and CDR2: SGHRS and YFSETQ. Unmatched junction bases numbered 12, after V lost 6 bases and J lost 1 base. This CDR3 is 16 amino acids long. This sample is drawn from a study of T cell responses to AZD1222 COVID-19 vaccine. In the study overall: The analysis combined second doses at about 4 or about 12 weeks.

Findings and limits, study-wide: Sampled repertoires all dated from after the peak T cell response. Spike-specific TCR depth and breadth grew after two AZD1222 doses. Regions 160-218 and 743-854 dominated among vaccine-associated CD4 TCRs spanning spike.

The protocol was immunoSEQ multiplex PCR, while the TCRdb copy is restricted to in-frame clones and leaves out a portion. This sample yields 100,000 or so clones, of which around 90% are seen a single time; more than 9% belongs to the top ten. The V and J genes are TRBV5-1 and TRBJ2-5, with 7 bases fitting TRBD2. The sample was peripheral blood, taken on day 0 of AZD1222 vaccination. The receptor's source is an adult in good health. The CDR3 nucleotides are TGCGCCAGCACCCCCTGGGCGCCTAGCGGCCAAGAGACCCAGTACTTC. Its translation is CASTPWAPSGQETQYF.